The clone carrying this T cell receptor (beta chain) was counted at least ten times. The antigen is undetermined. These data belong to a study of regulatory T cells in long-lasting Graves disease. Regarding the study as a whole: Newly diagnosed disease favored TRBV20-1 and TRBJ2-1 over persistent disease.

Trimming removed 3 bases from V and 4 bases from J, with 15 bases in between. This CDR3 has 15 amino acids. Both iRepertoire HTBI primers and Arm-PCR of CDR3 regions were used to build the TCR beta libraries. In TCRdb, the multiplex PCR reads were re-called with MiXCR into one record per CDR3 protein. This sample has roughly 410,000 distinct CDR3 sequences; about 15% occur once, and the top ten carry about 8.2%. The time point was: newly diagnosed GD, antithyroid drugs for less than 3 months. RNA isolated from PBMCs was used to make the TCR library. EDTA tubes received about 9.6 milliliters of drawn peripheral blood. These same records also appear under a second study, on T cells in Graves' hyperthyroidism and ophthalmopathy. That paper notes: Diagnostic assessment was based on clinical symptoms, serum thyroxine and TRAb, thyroid ultrasound and orbital computed tomography. When the TCR CDR3 underwent first-round RT-PCR, the HTBI primer set was used.

This chain connects TRBV12-3 or TRBV12-4 to TRBJ2-5, with D possibly matching TRBD2 (6 bases). Sequenced material: peripheral blood mononuclear cells (PBMCs), taken at new diagnosis, from a patient treated with antithyroid drugs. This clonotype was obtained from a woman aged 40 to 50 with Graves disease. The CDR3: CASSFEANGGETQYF. In DNA form, the CDR3 reads TGTGCCAGCAGTTTCGAAGCAAACGGGGGAGAGACCCAGTACTTC.